The 20 T cell receptor beta chains presented below share a single source sample, sequenced in a study of blood T cells in healthy people across ages. Then a second PCR, running roughly 7 to 11 cycles, was carried out with a sample-barcoded 5' primer and a J-beta primer mix. MiXCR, applied by TCRdb to the 5' RACE reads, yields one record per CDR3 protein. The table lists around 580,000 distinct CDR3 sequences, around 48% of them singletons. Sequencing was performed on blood. The receptors were gathered from a man aged 80 or over in good health.

The chain joins TRBV29-1 to TRBJ1-1, with D hard to call. The V end was cut by 5 bases, the J end by 0 bases, with 10 bases between. This CDR3 is 13 amino acids long. The germline V gene has CDR1 SQVTM and CDR2 ANQGSEA. CDR3 DNA sequence: TGCAGCGTTTTGCTGAACATGAACACTGAAGCTTTCTTT. Residues: CSVLLNMNTEAFF.

This clonotype was observed a handful of times. This chain uses TRBV7-2 with TRBJ1-2; possible D gene TRBD1, 6 bases. The CDR3 is made up of 15 amino acids. V was trimmed by 5 bases and J by 3 bases, leaving 16 bases between them. Looked up from germline, CDR1 is SGHTA and CDR2 is FQGNSA. The chain's CDR3 is CASSQYRAQDYGYTF. DNA for the CDR3: TGTGCCAGCAGCCAATACAGGGCTCAAGACTATGGCTACACCTTC.

This chain links TRBV5-1 with TRBJ2-1; the D call may be TRBD1 or TRBD2 (5 bases each). The last part of the DNA fits TRBJ2-7 better; the J call may be wrong. This CDR3 is 16 amino acids long. Germline CDR1 is SGHRS and CDR2 is YFSETQ. CDR3 in amino acids: CASSLRQRSSYNEQYF. The CDR3 nucleotides are TGCGCCAGCAGCTTGCGACAGCGGAGCTCCTACAATGAGCAGTACTTC.

This chain joins TRBV5-1 and TRBJ2-2; 8 nucleotides align to TRBD1. J was trimmed by 5 bases and V by 0 bases; bases with no gene match: 3. Per germline, CDR1 SGHRS and CDR2 YFSETQ. The CDR3 sequence is 15 residues long. The CDR3 is CASSLATGATGELFF. In nucleotides, the CDR3 is TGCGCCAGCAGCTTGGCGACAGGGGCGACCGGGGAGCTGTTTTTT.

The chain has TRBV3-1 and TRBJ1-2, with a tentative D call TRBD1 (6 bases). Germline CDR1 and CDR2: LGHDT and YNNKEL (reference sequence). The CDR3 spans 12 residues. Trimming left V 3 bases short and J 7 bases short, with 9 bases between. CDR3 sequence: CASSQGDTGYTF. CDR3 nucleotides: TGTGCCAGCAGCCAGGGGGACACTGGCTACACCTTC.

The gene calls are TRBV10-1 and TRBJ2-1; 7 bases fit TRBD2. This CDR3 is 18 amino acids long. Germline lookup yields CDR1 WNHNN and CDR2 SYGVQD (reference sequence). J lost 0 bases, V lost 4 bases, and 12 bases had no gene match. CDR3 sequence reads: CASSGGKGGSSSYNEQFF. DNA of the CDR3: TGCGCCAGCAGTGGAGGGAAGGGAGGGTCGAGCTCCTACAATGAGCAGTTCTTC.

This sequence joins TRBV10-3 and TRBJ1-1; TRBD1 aligns across 7 bases. CDR3 length equals 14 residues. With 6 bases clipped from V and 6 bases from J, the junction kept 10 bases outside the gene matches. Germline CDR1 ENHRY, CDR2 SYGVKD. CDR3 sequence: CAISRGGSVAEAFF. The CDR3, as DNA: TGTGCCATCAGCAGGGGGGGCTCAGTGGCTGAAGCTTTCTTT.

This clonotype was found a few times. This sequence joins TRBV4-2 and TRBJ2-1; 9 nucleotides line up with TRBD2. The CDR3 is 15 residues long. The trim removed 4 bases at V and 5 bases at J, leaving 6 bases unmatched. From germline, CDR1 is LGHNA and CDR2 YNFKEQ. In nucleotides, the CDR3 is TGTGCCAGCAGCCTTAGCGGGAGCATCGACAATGAGCAGTTCTTC. Its protein product is CASSLSGSIDNEQFF.

In the case of this clonotype: A much larger clone differs by one base, so this may be a read error. V gene TRBV20-1 combines with J gene TRBJ2-6; TRBD1 is a possible D gene (5 bases). Germline V gene lookup returns CDR1 DFQATT and CDR2 SNEGSKA (reference sequence). The CDR3 is 15 residues long. Trimming left V 6 bases short and J 1 base short, with 13 bases between. The CDR3 spells CSARTAGSGANVLTF. In nucleotides, the CDR3 is TGCAGTGCCCGTACTGCAGGGTCTGGGGCCAACGTCCTGACTTTC.

The chain uses TRBV7-2 and TRBJ2-1, with 7 bases aligning to TRBD1. The CDR3 runs 15 residues. Germline assignment: CDR1 SGHTA and CDR2 FQGNSA. J lost 9 bases, V lost 6 bases, and 14 bases had no gene match. CDR3 protein: CASSRLGTEFGEQFF. The CDR3 nucleotides are TGTGCCAGCAGTCGCCTGGGGACAGAGTTTGGTGAGCAGTTCTTC.

The CDR3 loop reads CASSPTSGINEQYF. CDR3 in DNA: TGCGCCAGCAGCCCGACTAGCGGGATCAACGAGCAGTACTTC. The J gene is TRBJ2-7, the V gene TRBV5-1; 11 bases match TRBD2. The CDR3 has 14 residues. From germline, CDR1 is SGHRS and CDR2 YFSETQ. V trimming: 4 bases; J trimming: 5 bases; junction bases outside the gene matches: 5. Drawing the rest from reference TRBV5-1 and TRBJ2-7, the complete variable domain is KAGVTQTPRYLIKTRGQQVTLSCSPISGHRSVSWYQQTPGQGLQFLFEYFSETQRNKGNFPGRFSGRQFSNSRSEMNVSTLELGDSALYLCASSPTSGINEQYFGPGTRLTVT.

This clonotype appeared a single time. A single base separates this from a much larger clone, so it may be a read error. The rearrangement joins TRBV7-8 to TRBJ2-5, with no clear D. V was trimmed by 5 bases and J by 11 bases, leaving 12 bases between them. CDR3 length equals 11 residues. Germline assignment: CDR1 SGHVS and CDR2 FQNEAQ. The CDR3 sequence is CASSPRLEQYF. The DNA for the CDR3 is TGTGCCAGCAGCCCCAGATTGGAGCAGTACTTC.

The genes are TRBV18 and TRBJ2-5; a possible D gene is TRBD2 (6 bases). Germline loops: CDR1 KGHSH, CDR2 LQKENI. Trimming cost V 1 base and J 7 bases, with 19 bases left between them. The CDR3 consists of 16 residues. This CDR3 is CASSPQGLGGTGTQYF. The CDR3 region has the DNA TGTGCCAGCTCACCACAAGGATTGGGCGGGACCGGGACCCAGTACTTC. Using reference TRBV18 and TRBJ2-5 for the parts outside the CDR3, the full variable domain is NAGVMQNPRHLVRRRGQEARLRCSPMKGHSHVYWYRQLPEEGLKFMVYLQKENIIDESGMPKERFSAEFPKEGPSILRIQQVVRGDSAAYFCASSPQGLGGTGTQYFGPGTRLLVL.

This clonotype was detected only once. J is TRBJ2-5 and V is TRBV20-1; D remains unclear. This CDR3 region has 13 residues. Germline CDR1 and CDR2: DFQATT and SNEGSKA (reference sequence). V lost 5 bases and J lost 6, with 16 bases in between. The DNA for the CDR3 is TGCAGTGCTCGGCCAGGCCCAATAAAGACCCAGTACTTC. It yields the protein CSARPGPIKTQYF.

The chain has TRBV4-3 and TRBJ1-5, with D perhaps TRBD1 (5 bases). V lost 9 bases to trimming and J lost 1 base, with 10 bases between them. The CDR3 is 13 residues long. Germline V gene lookup returns CDR1 LGHNA and CDR2 YSLEER. This CDR3 reads CASARDSNQPQHF. Written as DNA, the CDR3 is TGCGCCAGTGCCCGGGACAGCAATCAGCCCCAGCATTTT.

This clonotype was seen more than once but under ten times. The chain is built from TRBV4-3 and TRBJ2-2; D may be TRBD1 (5 bases). Germline V gives CDR1 LGHNA, CDR2 YSLEER. The CDR3 is made up of 17 amino acids. V lost 0 bases and J lost 0, with 11 bases in between. CDR3 region: CASSQDPAGPNTGELFF. Here the CDR3 DNA reads TGCGCCAGCAGCCAAGATCCGGCAGGGCCGAACACCGGGGAGCTGTTTTTT.

The chain joins TRBV7-2 to TRBJ2-7; D gene ambiguous. Trimming took off 4 bases at V and 0 bases at J, with 13 bases between the two ends. There are 15 residues in the CDR3. The germline V gene has CDR1 SGHTA and CDR2 FQGNSA. CDR3 loop: CASSSTGYRSYEQYF. The CDR3 DNA follows: TGTGCCAGCAGCTCGACCGGCTACCGCTCCTACGAGCAGTACTTC. Drawing the rest from reference TRBV7-2 and TRBJ2-7, the complete variable domain is GAGVSQSPSNKVTEKGKDVELRCDPISGHTALYWYRQSLGQGLEFLIYFQGNSAPDKSGLPSDRFSAERTGGSVSTLTIQRTQQEDSAVYLCASSSTGYRSYEQYFGPGTRLTVT.

This clonotype came up once. It may be a read error: a sequence one base away is much more abundant. V is TRBV7-9 and J is TRBJ2-1; TRBD2 aligns across 9 bases. The DNA end lines up better with TRBJ2-7; the J call may be wrong. The CDR3 has 15 residues. Germline V CDR1 and CDR2: SEHNR, FQNEAQ (reference sequence). The CDR3 DNA follows: TGTGCCAGCAGCTTAGGTAGCGGGGGCTACAATGAGCAGTACTTC. This gives the protein CASSLGSGGYNEQYF.

This chain links TRBV29-1 with TRBJ1-1; 7 bases align to TRBD1. Germline assignment: CDR1 SQVTM and CDR2 ANQGSEA. CDR3 length: 13 residues. V lost 7 bases, J lost 3 bases, and 8 bases stayed unmatched. CDR3: CSARRGQYTEAFF. As DNA, the CDR3 is TGCAGCGCTCGGAGGGGACAGTACACTGAAGCTTTCTTT.

In this sample, this clonotype turned up a few times. V and J are TRBV12-3 or TRBV12-4 and TRBJ2-1; TRBD2 agrees at 13 bases. J gave up 6 bases and V 6 bases, and 8 bases lay outside the gene matches. The CDR3 is made up of 16 amino acids. The CDR3 loop is CASRPTSGGAGNEQFF. The CDR3 nucleotides read TGTGCCAGCAGACCTACTAGCGGGGGGGCCGGCAATGAGCAGTTCTTC.